The clone carrying this T cell receptor beta chain was seen only a few times. Its target is unknown. This record comes from a study of early T cells in non-severe SARS-CoV-2 infection. Whole-study context: Unsorted whole-blood RNA was sequenced in bulk, leaving chains unpaired. Study-level results: Anti-spike CD8 specificities were favored by VDJdb matching, whose results missed private and CD4 specificities.

Trimming left V 10 bases short and J 0 bases short, with 12 bases between. CDR3 length: 13 amino acids. Individually, cDNA molecules had unique molecular identifiers attached to them. MiXCR, applied by TCRdb to the 5' RACE reads, yields one record per CDR3 protein. The repertoire holds tens of thousands of distinct CDR3 sequences, with approximately 11% as singletons. Specimen: whole blood, collected at baseline. This rearrangement joins TRBV12-3 or TRBV12-4 to TRBJ1-2; no reliable D call. This receptor was taken from an adult who was a healthcare worker with PCR-confirmed SARS-CoV-2 infection or an uninfected control (not recorded which). For the CDR3, the DNA is TGTGCCACCGTGAGGGCCCCTAACTATGGCTACACCTTC. Amino acid sequence: CATVRAPNYGYTF.